These 12 T cell receptor beta chains originate from one sample sequenced in a study of blood T cell repertoires in COVID-19. Only in-frame clones appear in the TCRdb table, and some are missing; sequencing was by immunoSEQ multiplex PCR. The sample consists of nearly 250,000 clones, 86% of them appearing once. Sequenced: PBMCs or T cells enriched from blood (not recorded which). The origin of the receptors is a woman between 50 and 59 years old who had recovered from COVID-19.

This rearrangement joins TRBV7-2 to TRBJ1-3, with D unclear. In germline, CDR1 is SGHTA, CDR2 FQGNSA. The CDR3 sequence is 13 residues long. V gave up 2 bases and J gave up 2 bases, with 4 bases separating them. The CDR3 loop reads CASSLSAGNTIYF. For the CDR3, the DNA is TGTGCCAGCAGCTTATCCGCTGGAAACACCATATATTTT.

The V call is TRBV6-5, the J call TRBJ2-5, with 12 bases lining up with TRBD2. With 6 bases clipped from V and 4 bases from J, the junction kept 6 bases outside the gene matches. Germline V gene sequence: CDR1 MNHEY, CDR2 SVGAGI. The CDR3 extends over 15 amino acids. The CDR3 here is CASRVTSGSRETQYF. CDR3 in DNA: TGTGCCAGCAGAGTGACTAGCGGGAGTAGAGAGACCCAGTACTTC.

For this clone: Other DNA sequences within the sample encode an identical CDR3. The chain carries TRBV29-1 and TRBJ2-7, with D perhaps TRBD1 (5 bases). The CDR3 spans 12 residues. Deletions cut 1 base from V and 1 base from J, with 5 bases between. Germline V gene data show CDR1 as SQVTM and CDR2 as ANQGSEA. CDR3 coding DNA: TGCAGCGTTGAAGGACAGTCCTACGAGCAGTACTTC. It is translated as CSVEGQSYEQYF.

The J gene is TRBJ2-7, the V gene TRBV28, with 9 bases lining up with TRBD1. The CDR3 contains 15 residues. Germline V gene lookup returns CDR1 MDHEN and CDR2 SYDVKM. The trim removed 4 bases at V and 6 bases at J, leaving 10 bases unmatched. Here the CDR3 DNA reads TGTGCCAGCAGTTCCCCGGGACAGGGTTGGGTCGAGCAGTACTTC. This translates into CASSSPGQGWVEQYF.

This sequence joins TRBV6-6 and TRBJ1-6, with TRBD1 as a possible D gene (6 bases). The CDR3 is 18 amino acids. The germline CDR1 and CDR2 sequences are MNHNY and SVGAGI (reference sequence). Between the trimmed V and J ends, which lost 6 bases and 1 base, there was a span of 19 bases. The CDR3 DNA reads TGTGCCAGCAGCCGAGGGGGGGACAAAACATCCTATAATTCACCCCTCCACTTT. This encodes CASSRGGDKTSYNSPLHF.

A single count supports this clone. The rearrangement uses TRBV19 and TRBJ1-5, with 7 nucleotides matching TRBD1. Germline trimming cut 11 bases from V and 3 bases from J; bases unmatched to any gene: 13. CDR3 length: 15 amino acids. Germline CDR1 and CDR2: LNHDA and SQIVND (reference sequence). Written as DNA, the CDR3 is TGTGCCGCGGCGGCCCATGACAGGGCCAATCAGCCCCAGCATTTT. This encodes CAAAAHDRANQPQHF.

This chain links TRBV30 with TRBJ2-3; D gene ambiguous. Trimming shortened V by 2 bases and J by 6 bases, and 6 bases separated the two germline ends. The germline V gene has CDR1 GTSNPN and CDR2 SVGIG (reference sequence). CDR3 length: 11 residues. The CDR3 sequence: CAWSTRDTQYF. CDR3 bases: TGTGCCTGGAGTACGAGGGATACGCAGTATTTT.

The chain joins TRBV11-1 to TRBJ2-1; no definite D call. The CDR3 has 11 amino acids. V was clipped by 5 bases and J by 10 bases, with 9 bases between them. Germline V gives CDR1 SGHAT, CDR2 FQDESV (reference sequence). In DNA, the CDR3 is TGTGCCAGCAGCCCCCGGCGGGAGCAGTTCTTC. Translation: CASSPRREQFF.

This clone was detected only a few times. The chain has TRBV6-6 and TRBJ1-5; 11 nucleotides agree with TRBD1. The CDR3 covers 15 residues. Germline-derived CDR1 and CDR2 are MNHNY and SVGAGI (reference sequence). V gave up 6 bases and J gave up 6 bases; unmatched junction bases: 7. The CDR3 spells CASSPKGQGGQPQHF. Here the CDR3 DNA reads TGTGCCAGCAGCCCCAAGGGACAGGGGGGTCAGCCCCAGCATTTT.

V usage is TRBV28 and J usage is TRBJ2-2; D is perhaps TRBD2 (5 bases). With 2 bases removed from V and 5 bases from J, the gap between germline ends came to 12 bases. The V gene's germline CDR1 is MDHEN and CDR2 SYDVKM. CDR3 length: 15 amino acids. CDR3 protein: CASSLRLAWTGELFF. In DNA, the CDR3 is TGTGCCAGCAGTTTAAGGCTAGCTTGGACCGGGGAGCTGTTTTTT.

V usage is TRBV11-1 and J usage is TRBJ2-1; 12 nucleotides line up with TRBD2. The V gene's germline CDR1 is SGHAT and CDR2 FQDESV (reference sequence). Trimming removed 5 bases from V and 10 bases from J; junction bases left unmatched: 12. The CDR3 is made up of 16 amino acids. The CDR3 DNA reads as TGTGCCAGCAGCGCCGCCGCGACTAGCGGGAGTCGAGAGCAGTTCTTC. It translates to CASSAAATSGSREQFF.

The chain has TRBV5-1 and TRBJ2-3, with 8 nucleotides matching TRBD2. V was clipped by 5 bases and J by 4 bases; unmatched bases: 9. CDR3 length: 15 residues. Germline V gene lookup returns CDR1 SGHRS and CDR2 YFSETQ. DNA of the CDR3: TGCGCCAGCAGTCAAGCGGGAGATTGGGCAGATACGCAGTATTTT. Translated: CASSQAGDWADTQYF.